This TCR beta chain was retrieved from a study of vaccination effects on CD4 cells after COVID-19. Regarding the study as a whole: Clones of infection and vaccine origin contracted markedly late after vaccination.

Antigen-specific CD4+ T cell clonotypes were called by their expansion after viral peptide-pool culture in ViraFEST. Having been cultured for roughly 10 days, the cells underwent CD4+ T cell isolation. Each vaccine recipient was nucleocapsid antibody negative and had no prior SARS-CoV-2 infection. Every well housed around 2 million PBMC, which grew in culture alongside around 10 IU/ml IL-2 and 10 ug/ml peptides. Some clones are missing from TCRdb's copy, which holds only in-frame ones; the method was immunoSEQ multiplex PCR. The table records about 73,000 clones, about 70% of them present only once. Trimming left V 4 bases short and J 4 bases short, with 8 bases between. The CDR3 sequence is 13 residues long. Looked up from germline, CDR1 is MNHEY and CDR2 is SVGAGI. On this clone itself: Its antigen is as yet unknown.

The sequence was obtained from a human donor who received a COVID-19 vaccine. This specimen was CD4+ T cells from PBMCs cultured with HCoV-NL63 spike peptides, taken before COVID-19 vaccination. The V call is TRBV6-5, the J call TRBJ1-3; D is undetermined. The CDR3 is CASSWSRGNTIYF. DNA for the CDR3: TGTGCCAGCAGTTGGAGTAGGGGAAACACCATATATTTT.